This passage covers 19 T cell receptor beta chains from one sample sequenced in a study of cytomegalovirus exposure and HLA in healthy donors. This PCR relied on a set of 60 Vbeta primers and 13 Jbeta primers. Measured with immunoSEQ multiplex PCR; TCRdb has only the in-frame clones, and not every one. The repertoire consists of about 64,000 clones, with roughly two thirds occurring once and the leading ten covering approximately 3%. Sequencing was carried out using PBMCs. The receptors originated from a woman aged 45-65 years in good health and CMV-seronegative.

The V and J genes are TRBV7-8 and TRBJ2-3; perhaps TRBD2 as D (6 bases). The CDR3 consists of 18 residues. Trimming removed 3 bases at V and 4 bases at J, with 23 bases between. Germline CDR1 is SGHVS and CDR2 is FQNEAQ. CDR3: CASSFRVVSGRLADTQYF. As DNA, the CDR3 is TGTGCCAGCAGCTTTAGAGTGGTTAGCGGCAGGTTGGCAGATACGCAGTATTTT.

The V gene is TRBV30, the J gene TRBJ2-1; 8 bases are a match to TRBD1. The junction had 6 bases not matched to a gene; V was cut back by 3 bases and J by 8 bases. The CDR3 extends over 13 amino acids. The germline V gene encodes CDR1 GTSNPN and CDR2 SVGIG (reference sequence). The DNA of the CDR3 is TGTGCCTGGAGGTTCAGGGGGCTGGATGAGCAGTTCTTC. This encodes CAWRFRGLDEQFF.

CDR3 nucleotide sequence: TGTGCCAGCAGTTTACCAGGGACTAGCGGTCGCGAGCAGTACTTC. Its protein product is CASSLPGTSGREQYF. The V gene is TRBV28, the J gene TRBJ2-7, with 11 bases lining up with TRBD2. The CDR3 has 15 residues. The V and J ends lost 2 bases and 6 bases, in that order; junction bases with no gene match: 6. The germline V gene has CDR1 MDHEN and CDR2 SYDVKM.

This clone was detected a few times. V gene TRBV29-1 combines with J gene TRBJ1-1; the D is unclear. The CDR3 runs 13 residues. V dropped 7 bases and J dropped 4 bases, with 16 bases sitting between them. Germline V gene lookup returns CDR1 SQVTM and CDR2 ANQGSEA. The DNA of the CDR3 is TGCAGCGGGTTCAAGGACTTCGTCACTGAAGCTTTCTTT. Residues: CSGFKDFVTEAFF.

The chain has TRBV11-2 and TRBJ1-4; 9 positions agree with TRBD1. The ends lost 0 bases at V and 6 bases at J; junction bases unmatched: 5. This CDR3 region has 16 residues. Germline V gene sequence: CDR1 SGHAT, CDR2 FQNNGV. This chain's CDR3 is CASSLDRGTGYEKLFF. CDR3 nucleotides: TGTGCCAGCAGCTTAGATCGGGGGACAGGGTATGAAAAACTGTTTTTT.

The V gene is TRBV10-3, the J gene TRBJ2-3, with no clear D. The ends were cut back, 4 bases at V and 1 base at J, with 3 bases in the middle. This CDR3 region has 12 residues. CDR1 ENHRY and CDR2 SYGVKD come from the germline V gene. CDR3 bases: TGTGCCATCAGTGCTGGCACAGATACGCAGTATTTT. Amino acids: CAISAGTDTQYF.

This clone was found a few times. The V call is TRBV6-6, the J call TRBJ1-5; D remains ambiguous. V lost 6 bases and J lost 0, with 12 bases in between. Germline CDR1 is MNHNY and CDR2 is SVGAGI (reference sequence). This CDR3 has 15 residues. This CDR3 is CASRPGSDSNQPQHF. The CDR3, as DNA: TGTGCCAGCAGACCCGGGTCAGATAGCAATCAGCCCCAGCATTTT.

V is TRBV28 and J is TRBJ1-4; D is possibly TRBD1 (5 bases). The CDR3 is 12 residues long. CDR1 and CDR2 from the germline V gene are MDHEN and SYDVKM. Trimming stripped 9 bases from V and 6 bases from J, with 11 bases between. CDR3: CASKGRYEKLFF. In DNA, the CDR3 is TGTGCCAGTAAGGGGAGGTATGAAAAACTGTTTTTT. Filled out from reference TRBV28 and TRBJ1-4, the complete variable domain reads DVKVTQSSRYLVKRTGEKVFLECVQDMDHENMFWYRQDPGLGLRLIYFSYDVKMKEKGDIPEGYSVSREKKERFSLILESASTNQTSMYLCASKGRYEKLFFGSGTQLSVL.

V and J are TRBV9 and TRBJ2-3, with TRBD1 as a possible D gene (6 bases). Germline-derived CDR1 and CDR2 are SGDLS and YYNGEE. V was clipped by 2 bases and J by 6 bases, with 7 bases between them. The CDR3 sequence is 12 residues long. The CDR3 DNA sequence: TGTGCCAGCAGCGTCAGGGGTGATACGCAGTATTTT. Its translation: CASSVRGDTQYF.

This clone was seen a handful of times. V and J are TRBV6-6 and TRBJ1-1; D may be TRBD1 (6 bases). V was trimmed by 2 bases and J by 4 bases, leaving 11 bases between them. Germline V lookup: CDR1 MNHNY, CDR2 SVGAGI (reference sequence). The CDR3 has 14 residues. The CDR3 sequence is CASSYAGEATEAFF. DNA of the CDR3: TGTGCCAGCAGTTACGCAGGGGAAGCCACTGAAGCTTTCTTT.

The rearrangement joins TRBV4-1 to TRBJ2-1; D perhaps matches TRBD2 (6 bases). The V gene lost 4 bases and the J gene lost 7 bases, with 17 bases spanning the gap. Germline V gives CDR1 MGHRA, CDR2 YSYEKL. The CDR3 consists of 15 residues. CDR3 sequence: CASSPREQGRNEQFF. The CDR3 DNA is TGCGCCAGCAGCCCTCGGGAACAAGGGAGGAATGAGCAGTTCTTC.

A remark on this clone: At the DNA level, this CDR3 is encoded by other sequences in the same sample as well. V usage is TRBV6-1 and J usage is TRBJ1-5, with 7 bases matching TRBD1. CDR3 length: 15 amino acids. V lost 6 bases and J lost 0; bases outside the gene matches: 5. The germline V gene encodes CDR1 MNHNS and CDR2 SASEGT. The DNA for the CDR3 is TGTGCCAGCAGATGGACAGGTGATAGCAATCAGCCCCAGCATTTT. Protein product: CASRWTGDSNQPQHF.

This clone was seen a handful of times. This chain links TRBV4-2 with TRBJ2-1, with 12 nucleotides matching TRBD1. J was trimmed by 5 bases and V by 4 bases; bases with no gene match: 3. Per the germline V gene, CDR1 is LGHNA and CDR2 is YNFKEQ. This CDR3 is 15 amino acids long. The CDR3 DNA reads TGTGCCAGCAGCCTCCGGGACAGGGGGCACAATGAGCAGTTCTTC. Translating gives CASSLRDRGHNEQFF.

This clone came up a few times. J is TRBJ1-1 and V is TRBV4-2, with D possibly TRBD1 on 5 matching bases. The CDR3 is made up of 15 amino acids. CDR1 and CDR2 (germline): LGHNA, YNFKEQ. The ends were cut back, 0 bases at V and 5 bases at J, with 13 bases in the middle. The CDR3, as DNA: TGTGCCAGCAGCCAAGACGAGGGACTGGGGACTGAAGCTTTCTTT. Protein sequence: CASSQDEGLGTEAFF.

J is TRBJ2-5 and V is TRBV7-3; 10 positions agree with TRBD1. This CDR3 has 15 residues. Trimming cost V 4 bases and J 4 bases; bases outside gene matches: 6. Looked up from germline, CDR1 is SGHTA and CDR2 is FQGTGA. CDR3 nucleotides: TGTGCCAGCAGCTCCCCGGGACAGGGGATAGAGACCCAGTACTTC. This gives the protein CASSSPGQGIETQYF.

The chain recombines TRBV30 with TRBJ1-1; 9 positions match TRBD1. The CDR3 totals 14 residues. V was clipped by 3 bases and J by 1 base; unmatched bases: 3. The germline V gene has CDR1 GTSNPN and CDR2 SVGIG (reference sequence). The CDR3 protein is CAWSAGQGNTEAFF. CDR3 nucleotide sequence: TGTGCCTGGAGCGCGGGACAGGGGAACACTGAAGCTTTCTTT.

This clone was recorded a few times. Here the CDR3 reads CASSPPGGVGGYTF. The CDR3 DNA sequence: TGTGCCAGCAGTCCTCCGGGAGGGGTGGGAGGCTACACCTTC. This sequence joins TRBV28 and TRBJ1-2; D perhaps matches TRBD1 (5 bases). Germline values: CDR1 MDHEN, CDR2 SYDVKM. The CDR3 is made up of 14 amino acids. V was trimmed by 5 bases and J by 8 bases, leaving 18 bases between them.

This chain joins TRBV7-9 and TRBJ2-1, with TRBD1 identical over 8 bases. Germline loops: CDR1 SEHNR, CDR2 FQNEAQ (reference sequence). J lost 16 bases, V lost 1 base, and 9 bases had no gene match. The CDR3 consists of 13 residues. The CDR3: CASSLVEDRVGFF. The CDR3 bases are TGTGCCAGCAGCTTAGTGGAGGACAGGGTTGGATTCTTC. The variable domain in full, with the rest retrieved from reference TRBV7-9 and TRBJ2-1, is DTGVSQNPRHKITKRGQNVTFRCDPISEHNRLYWYRQTLGQGPEFLTYFQNEAQLEKSRLLSDRFSAERPKGSFSTLEIQRTEQGDSAMYLCASSLVEDRVGFFGPGTRLTVL.

This clone was seen once. The chain joins TRBV7-9 to TRBJ1-1, with 10 bases lining up with TRBD1. CDR1 is SEHNR and CDR2 is FQNEAQ in the germline V gene (reference sequence). Trimming cost V 4 bases and J 6 bases; bases outside gene matches: 17. The CDR3 runs 18 residues. CDR3: CASSSPTGTGVVRAEAFF. In nucleotides, the CDR3 is TGTGCCAGCAGCTCCCCCACCGGGACAGGGGTCGTGAGGGCTGAAGCTTTCTTT.